This is a list of T cell receptor beta chains from one sample in a study of cytomegalovirus exposure and HLA in healthy donors. Profiling relied on immunoSEQ multiplex PCR, and the TCRdb table lists in-frame clones only, not all of them. The sample yields approximately 140,000 clones, just under 85% seen once. The sequencing input was PBMCs. Source of these receptors: a man aged 40-50 years in good health and CMV-seropositive. The CDR3 runs from the conserved cysteine through the conserved F or W. Each record gives: D gene, clone size, V gene, J gene, CDR3 DNA, CDR3 protein. A D gene is named only where the DNA matches it firmly. Only some rows state a clone size, as once, few, many or a class for expanded clones.

D: TRBD1
size: .
V: TRBV7-3
J: TRBJ1-1
DNA: TGTGCCAGCAGTCCAAACCCTCCGGGACAGGGTAGAACTGAAGCTTTCTTT
CDR3: CASSPNPPGQGRTEAFF

D: TRBD2
size: few
V: TRBV4-2
J: TRBJ2-1
DNA: TGTGCCAGCAGCCAAGGGGGTCTAGCGGGAGAAAATGAGCAGTTCTTC
CDR3: CASSQGGLAGENEQFF

D: .
size: .
V: TRBV4-1
J: TRBJ1-4
DNA: TGCGCCAGCAGCCAAGAACGGGGACAAGGGGCGAGGCTGTTTTTT
CDR3: CASSQERGQGARLFF

D: TRBD2
size: once
V: TRBV30
J: TRBJ2-7
DNA: TGTGCCTGGAGTGGGAGGACGCAAGGCGGGAGGGCCGGTTACGAGCAGTACTTC
CDR3: CAWSGRTQGGRAGYEQYF

D: TRBD2
size: .
V: TRBV7-9
J: TRBJ2-1
DNA: TGTGCCAGCAGCTTAGTGATGGGACTAGCGGGACCCGAGCAGTTCTTC
CDR3: CASSLVMGLAGPEQFF

D: TRBD1
size: .
V: TRBV19
J: TRBJ2-7
DNA: TGTGCCAGTAGTACCTCCGGGACAGGATTCTACGAGCAGTACTTC
CDR3: CASSTSGTGFYEQYF

D: .
size: .
V: TRBV9
J: TRBJ1-1
DNA: TGTGCCAGCAGCCCAGTCACTGAAGCTTTCTTT
CDR3: CASSPVTEAFF

D: TRBD1
size: .
V: TRBV7-2
J: TRBJ1-3
DNA: TGTGCCAGCAGCCCGACTTCAGGGGGCGCGGGAGGAAACACCATATATTTT
CDR3: CASSPTSGGAGGNTIYF

D: TRBD1
size: few
V: TRBV14
J: TRBJ1-2
DNA: TGTGCCAGCAGCCAAGGTCTACAGGGGAACTATGGCTACACCTTC
CDR3: CASSQGLQGNYGYTF

D: TRBD2
size: .
V: TRBV5-1
J: TRBJ2-1
DNA: TGCGCCAGCAGCTTTACTAGCGGGGGGCCAAATGAGCAGTTCTTC
CDR3: CASSFTSGGPNEQFF

D: TRBD2
size: .
V: TRBV2
J: TRBJ2-1
DNA: TGTGCCAGCCCCCGACTAGCGGGTTACAATGAGCAGTTCTTC
CDR3: CASPRLAGYNEQFF

D: .
size: .
V: TRBV19
J: TRBJ2-7
DNA: TGTGCCAGTAGTATAGAAGCGAACCCCTTCTACGAGCAGTACTTC
CDR3: CASSIEANPFYEQYF

D: .
size: .
V: TRBV14
J: TRBJ1-2
DNA: TGTGCCAGCAGCCCCCGTTTGAGGGATGGCTACACCTTC
CDR3: CASSPRLRDGYTF

D: TRBD1
size: .
V: TRBV5-1
J: TRBJ2-2
DNA: TGCGCCAGCAGCGGAAGGACAGGGAACACCGGGGAGCTGTTTTTT
CDR3: CASSGRTGNTGELFF

D: .
size: .
V: TRBV5-1
J: TRBJ1-1
DNA: TGCGCCAGCAGCTTGGCCACGGACAATGTTTGGACTGAAGCTTTCTTT
CDR3: CASSLATDNVWTEAFF

D: .
size: once
V: TRBV2
J: TRBJ1-2
DNA: TGTGTCAGCAGTGAGGGAGTTACTAACTATGGCTACACCTTC
CDR3: CVSSEGVTNYGYTF

D: .
size: .
V: TRBV5-6
J: TRBJ2-7
DNA: TGTGCCAGCAGCATGGGGCAAGACTCCTACGAGCAGTACTTC
CDR3: CASSMGQDSYEQYF

D: .
size: few
V: TRBV5-6
J: TRBJ1-1
DNA: TGTGCCAGCAGCTTGGTACACGATAACGGGAATGAAGCTTTCTTT
CDR3: CASSLVHDNGNEAFF

D: TRBD1
size: .
V: TRBV4-1
J: TRBJ2-5
DNA: TGCGCCAGCAGCCACTTCCCACCGACAGGGGGCTTAGGGACCCAGTACTTC
CDR3: CASSHFPPTGGLGTQYF

D: TRBD2
size: .
V: TRBV13
J: TRBJ2-2
DNA: TGTGCCAGCAGCTGGGGTTTAGCGGGAGAATTGGCCGGGGAGCTGTTTTTT
CDR3: CASSWGLAGELAGELFF

D: .
size: few
V: TRBV10-2
J: TRBJ1-3
DNA: TGCGCCAGCAGTGGGCCGGGATCCTCTGGAAACACCATATATTTT
CDR3: CASSGPGSSGNTIYF

D: TRBD1
size: .
V: TRBV10-3
J: TRBJ2-1
DNA: TGTGCCATCAGTGAGTCTTGGACAGGGAACAATGAGCAGTTCTTC
CDR3: CAISESWTGNNEQFF